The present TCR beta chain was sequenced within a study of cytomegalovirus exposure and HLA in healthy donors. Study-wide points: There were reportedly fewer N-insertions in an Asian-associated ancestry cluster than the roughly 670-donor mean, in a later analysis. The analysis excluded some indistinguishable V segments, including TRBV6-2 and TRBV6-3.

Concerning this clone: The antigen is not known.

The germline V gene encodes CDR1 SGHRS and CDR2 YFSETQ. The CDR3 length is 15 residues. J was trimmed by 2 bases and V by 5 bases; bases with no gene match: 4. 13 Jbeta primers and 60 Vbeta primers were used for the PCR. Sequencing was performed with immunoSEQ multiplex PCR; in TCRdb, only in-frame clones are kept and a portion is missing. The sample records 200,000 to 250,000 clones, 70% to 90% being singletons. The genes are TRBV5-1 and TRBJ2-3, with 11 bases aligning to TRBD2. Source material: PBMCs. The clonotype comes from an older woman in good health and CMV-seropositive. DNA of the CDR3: TGCGCCAGCAGTCGACTAGCGGGGATCACAGATACGCAGTATTTT. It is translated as CASSRLAGITDTQYF.